The rows below give T cell receptor beta chains drawn from one sample of a study of T cell clones after liver transplantation. Produced via immunoSEQ multiplex PCR; TCRdb's table is partial and in-frame only. This sample yields roughly 19,000 clones, of which 85% to 90% are seen a single time; 10% to 15% belongs to the top ten. The source material was CD8+ T cells from blood, sampled about 46 months after liver transplant. Every receptor here comes from a human patient who received a liver transplant. The T cells may come from the graft donor. Each CDR3 is given with its conserved first and last residue. A D gene is named only where the DNA matches it firmly. Some rows have no size entry. The others give once, few or many, or a class for an expanded clone.

J gene: TRBJ2-1
clone size: NA
D gene: TRBD2
CDR3 length: 14
V gene: TRBV19
CDR3 DNA: TGTGCCAGTAGTTCTAGCGGGGCCCACAATGAGCAGTTCTTC
CDR3 protein: CASSSSGAHNEQFF

J gene: TRBJ2-1
clone size: NA
D gene: NA
CDR3 length: 14
V gene: TRBV5-6
CDR3 DNA: TGTGCCAGCAGCCATGCTAGATCCTACAATGAGCAGTTCTTC
CDR3 protein: CASSHARSYNEQFF

J gene: TRBJ2-7
clone size: once
D gene: TRBD2
CDR3 length: 17
V gene: TRBV4-3
CDR3 DNA: TGCGCCAGCAGCCAAGAAGGGGCTAGCGGCCTATTCTACGAGCAGTACTTC
CDR3 protein: CASSQEGASGLFYEQYF

J gene: TRBJ2-2
clone size: NA
D gene: TRBD2
CDR3 length: 14
V gene: TRBV6-6
CDR3 DNA: TGTGCCAGCAGTTGGTCTAGCGGCACCGGGGAGCTGTTTTTT
CDR3 protein: CASSWSSGTGELFF

J gene: TRBJ2-7
clone size: few
D gene: TRBD2
CDR3 length: 16
V gene: TRBV6-6
CDR3 DNA: TGTGCCAGCAGTTCCGCCCTTACTAGCGGTGCCTACGAGCAGTACTTC
CDR3 protein: CASSSALTSGAYEQYF

J gene: TRBJ2-6
clone size: NA
D gene: NA
CDR3 length: 17
V gene: TRBV12-2
CDR3 DNA: TGTGCAAGTCGCATCGCCGCCACACAAAGTCGGGCCAACGTCCTGACTTTC
CDR3 protein: CASRIAATQSRANVLTF

J gene: TRBJ2-1
clone size: NA
D gene: TRBD2
CDR3 length: 16
V gene: TRBV19
CDR3 DNA: TGTGCCAGTAGAAAGAGTAGCGGGTTGGGATACCATGAGCAGTTCTTC
CDR3 protein: CASRKSSGLGYHEQFF

J gene: TRBJ2-3
clone size: NA
D gene: NA
CDR3 length: 16
V gene: TRBV18
CDR3 DNA: TGTGCCAGCTCACCACCGAACGGGAAAGGCACAGATACGCAGTATTTT
CDR3 protein: CASSPPNGKGTDTQYF

J gene: TRBJ2-1
clone size: NA
D gene: TRBD2
CDR3 length: 16
V gene: TRBV30
CDR3 DNA: TGTGCCTGGAGGGGTTACCGACTAGCGGGAGAGGGTGAGCAGTTCTTC
CDR3 protein: CAWRGYRLAGEGEQFF

J gene: TRBJ2-1
clone size: NA
D gene: NA
CDR3 length: 13
V gene: TRBV27
CDR3 DNA: TGTGCCAGCAGACTGGACCAGTACAATGAGCAGTTCTTC
CDR3 protein: CASRLDQYNEQFF

J gene: TRBJ1-1
clone size: NA
D gene: NA
CDR3 length: 16
V gene: TRBV13
CDR3 DNA: TGTGCCAGCAGCTTAGGCGGATTAGGAGGGGTTACTGAAGCTTTCTTT
CDR3 protein: CASSLGGLGGVTEAFF

J gene: TRBJ2-7
clone size: few
D gene: TRBD1
CDR3 length: 14
V gene: TRBV5-4
CDR3 DNA: TGTGCCAGCAGCCAAGACAGGGTGGTCTACGAGCAGTACTTC
CDR3 protein: CASSQDRVVYEQYF

J gene: TRBJ1-1
clone size: NA
D gene: NA
CDR3 length: 13
V gene: TRBV6-6
CDR3 DNA: TGTGCCAGCAGTTACATCTTGAACACTGAAGCTTTCTTT
CDR3 protein: CASSYILNTEAFF

J gene: TRBJ1-1
clone size: NA
D gene: NA
CDR3 length: 13
V gene: TRBV14
CDR3 DNA: TGTGCCAGCAGCCCTATTGGGGGGTCCGGAGCTTTCTTT
CDR3 protein: CASSPIGGSGAFF

J gene: TRBJ1-2
clone size: NA
D gene: NA
CDR3 length: 14
V gene: TRBV7-9
CDR3 DNA: TGTGCCAGCAGCTTGCAGGTGCTACGCTATGGCTACACCTTC
CDR3 protein: CASSLQVLRYGYTF

J gene: TRBJ1-5
clone size: once
D gene: NA
CDR3 length: 14
V gene: TRBV27
CDR3 DNA: TGTGCCAGCAGTTCGACAGCGACTAATCAGCCCCAGCATTTT
CDR3 protein: CASSSTATNQPQHF

J gene: TRBJ2-1
clone size: NA
D gene: TRBD2
CDR3 length: 16
V gene: TRBV7-9
CDR3 DNA: TGTGCCAGCAGCTCTACTAGCGGGAATCCCTACAATGAGCAGTTCTTC
CDR3 protein: CASSSTSGNPYNEQFF

J gene: TRBJ2-3
clone size: NA
D gene: NA
CDR3 length: 15
V gene: TRBV28
CDR3 DNA: TGTGCCAGCAGACTCAGGGGACCGAGGATAGATACGCAGTATTTT
CDR3 protein: CASRLRGPRIDTQYF

J gene: TRBJ2-7
clone size: NA
D gene: NA
CDR3 length: 14
V gene: TRBV4-1
CDR3 DNA: TGCGCCAGCAGCCCTGTACAGGGGGGGAACGAGCAGTACTTC
CDR3 protein: CASSPVQGGNEQYF

J gene: TRBJ2-3
clone size: NA
D gene: NA
CDR3 length: 14
V gene: TRBV11-2
CDR3 DNA: TGTGCCAGCAGCTCCGACAGTACCCCAGATACGCAGTATTTT
CDR3 protein: CASSSDSTPDTQYF

J gene: TRBJ2-1
clone size: once
D gene: NA
CDR3 length: 17
V gene: TRBV4-3
CDR3 DNA: TGCGCCAGCAGCCAAGATGGGCCCTGGACCTCCTACAATGAGCAGTTCTTC
CDR3 protein: CASSQDGPWTSYNEQFF

J gene: TRBJ2-3
clone size: NA
D gene: NA
CDR3 length: 17
V gene: TRBV19
CDR3 DNA: TGTGCCAGTAGTATAGGACCACACCGCGGCTTTACAGATACGCAGTATTTT
CDR3 protein: CASSIGPHRGFTDTQYF

J gene: TRBJ2-1
clone size: NA
D gene: NA
CDR3 length: 17
V gene: TRBV29-1
CDR3 DNA: TGCAGCGTTGAAGAGGTAGGCGGGTCCAGCTCCTACAATGAGCAGTTCTTC
CDR3 protein: CSVEEVGGSSSYNEQFF

J gene: TRBJ2-4
clone size: NA
D gene: TRBD2
CDR3 length: 15
V gene: TRBV9
CDR3 DNA: TGTGCCAGCACCGTAGGAGGTAGCGGGAGCAACATTCAGTACTTC
CDR3 protein: CASTVGGSGSNIQYF

J gene: TRBJ2-7
clone size: NA
D gene: NA
CDR3 length: 14
V gene: TRBV19
CDR3 DNA: TGTGCCAGTAGTATAGGGGGCACAGCCTACGAGCAGTACTTC
CDR3 protein: CASSIGGTAYEQYF

J gene: TRBJ2-4
clone size: NA
D gene: NA
CDR3 length: 15
V gene: TRBV11-2
CDR3 DNA: TGTGCCAGCAGCTACTCCTCCATAGCCAAAAACATTCAGTACTTC
CDR3 protein: CASSYSSIAKNIQYF

J gene: TRBJ2-1
clone size: NA
D gene: TRBD1
CDR3 length: 15
V gene: TRBV9
CDR3 DNA: TGTGCCAGCAGCGTAGGAGGGGGCCAGCTCAATGAGCAGTTCTTC
CDR3 protein: CASSVGGGQLNEQFF

J gene: TRBJ2-7
clone size: NA
D gene: TRBD2
CDR3 length: 15
V gene: TRBV27
CDR3 DNA: TGTGCCAGCAGTCCTACTAGCGGGGGGGGCTACGAGCAGTACTTC
CDR3 protein: CASSPTSGGGYEQYF

J gene: TRBJ2-1
clone size: NA
D gene: TRBD2
CDR3 length: 15
V gene: TRBV6-5
CDR3 DNA: TGTGCCAGCAGTTACCCCGGACTAGCGATAAATGAGCAGTTCTTC
CDR3 protein: CASSYPGLAINEQFF

J gene: TRBJ1-1
clone size: NA
D gene: TRBD1
CDR3 length: 16
V gene: TRBV4-1
CDR3 DNA: TGCGCCAGCAGCCAAGGCCCCGGGACAGGGTTCACTGAAGCTTTCTTT
CDR3 protein: CASSQGPGTGFTEAFF

J gene: TRBJ2-7
clone size: NA
D gene: TRBD2
CDR3 length: 14
V gene: TRBV30
CDR3 DNA: TGTGCCTGGAGTGTACTAGCGGGCCCCTACGAGCAGTACTTC
CDR3 protein: CAWSVLAGPYEQYF

J gene: TRBJ2-3
clone size: NA
D gene: NA
CDR3 length: 18
V gene: TRBV28
CDR3 DNA: TGTGCCAGCAGTTCCCCATCCAGGGCTCTACTACAGACGCATACGCAGTATTTT
CDR3 protein: CASSSPSRALLQTHTQYF

J gene: TRBJ1-5
clone size: NA
D gene: TRBD1
CDR3 length: 15
V gene: TRBV19
CDR3 DNA: TGTGCCACTCTGATGACAGGGAATAGCAATCAGCCCCAGCATTTT
CDR3 protein: CATLMTGNSNQPQHF

J gene: TRBJ2-7
clone size: NA
D gene: TRBD1
CDR3 length: 15
V gene: TRBV4-1
CDR3 DNA: TGCGCCAGCAGCCACCCGACAGGGGGCCGCTACGAGCAGTACTTC
CDR3 protein: CASSHPTGGRYEQYF

J gene: TRBJ2-7
clone size: NA
D gene: TRBD1
CDR3 length: 16
V gene: TRBV7-3
CDR3 DNA: TGTGCCAGCAGCTTAACGGCGGGACAGGGGTCCTACGAGCAGTACTTC
CDR3 protein: CASSLTAGQGSYEQYF

J gene: TRBJ1-1
clone size: NA
D gene: NA
CDR3 length: 13
V gene: TRBV25-1
CDR3 DNA: TGTGCCAGCAGTGAATACAGGGACACTGAAGCTTTCTTT
CDR3 protein: CASSEYRDTEAFF

J gene: TRBJ2-7
clone size: NA
D gene: NA
CDR3 length: 15
V gene: TRBV27
CDR3 DNA: TGTGCCAGCAGTTTATCCACAGTGCCTCCCTACGAGCAGTACTTC
CDR3 protein: CASSLSTVPPYEQYF

J gene: TRBJ2-3
clone size: NA
D gene: TRBD1
CDR3 length: 19
V gene: TRBV27
CDR3 DNA: TGTGCCAGCAGTCCCCAGGGGGCGGGGATTTCTTTTTTCACAGATACGCAGTATTTT
CDR3 protein: CASSPQGAGISFFTDTQYF

J gene: TRBJ1-5
clone size: once
D gene: NA
CDR3 length: 15
V gene: TRBV5-6
CDR3 DNA: TGTGCCAGCGGCTTGTATCAGGCGCGCAATCAGCCCCAGCATTTT
CDR3 protein: CASGLYQARNQPQHF

J gene: TRBJ1-2
clone size: NA
D gene: TRBD1
CDR3 length: 12
V gene: TRBV27
CDR3 DNA: TGTGCCAGCAGTACACAGGGGCGAGGCTACACCTTC
CDR3 protein: CASSTQGRGYTF

J gene: TRBJ2-1
clone size: NA
D gene: TRBD2
CDR3 length: 15
V gene: TRBV11-2
CDR3 DNA: TGTGCCAGCAGTGCTAGCGGGAGATCCTACAATGAGCAGTTCTTC
CDR3 protein: CASSASGRSYNEQFF

J gene: TRBJ1-1
clone size: NA
D gene: NA
CDR3 length: 11
V gene: TRBV5-1
CDR3 DNA: TGCGCCAGCAGAAGAAACACTGAAGCTTTCTTT
CDR3 protein: CASRRNTEAFF

J gene: TRBJ2-3
clone size: NA
D gene: TRBD2
CDR3 length: 16
V gene: TRBV13
CDR3 DNA: TGTGCCAGCAGCTCCGCCGGGACTAGCGGGACTGATACGCAGTATTTT
CDR3 protein: CASSSAGTSGTDTQYF

J gene: TRBJ2-1
clone size: NA
D gene: NA
CDR3 length: 13
V gene: TRBV27
CDR3 DNA: TGTGCCAGCAGTTTTTGGGGGACTGGTGAGCAGTTCTTC
CDR3 protein: CASSFWGTGEQFF

J gene: TRBJ2-3
clone size: NA
D gene: NA
CDR3 length: 15
V gene: TRBV6-5
CDR3 DNA: TGTGCCAGCAGTTACGACCGAAGGGGTTTAGATACGCAGTATTTT
CDR3 protein: CASSYDRRGLDTQYF

J gene: TRBJ1-2
clone size: NA
D gene: NA
CDR3 length: 14
V gene: TRBV19
CDR3 DNA: TGTGCCAGTAGTACTGGGGGTCAGAACTATGGCTACACCTTC
CDR3 protein: CASSTGGQNYGYTF

J gene: TRBJ1-4
clone size: NA
D gene: NA
CDR3 length: 16
V gene: TRBV28
CDR3 DNA: TGTGCCAGCAGTTTAGCGGGTGAGGCAACTAATGAAAAACTGTTTTTT
CDR3 protein: CASSLAGEATNEKLFF